This entry lists 15 T cell receptor beta chains sequenced from one sample in a study of tumor and adjacent non-tumor tissue in lung cancer. This sample's RNA came from whole unsorted tissue. More than 3 cm separated this lung sample from the edge of the tumor. The library came from three nested PCR rounds adapted from ARM-PCR protocols. TCRdb independently ran MiXCR on the multiplex PCR reads; one entry per CDR3 protein. The repertoire includes tens of thousands of distinct CDR3 sequences, roughly 60% of them detected once, and around 20% sits in the top ten. The sequencing sample was made of distant non-tumor lung tissue. The receptors here all came from a woman aged 40 to 49 with non-small cell lung cancer.

As for this clonotype: The junction departs from the called germline gene at one end, perhaps through a read error. The V gene is TRBV10-2, the J gene TRBJ1-3; D gene ambiguous. The length of the CDR3 is 14 residues. Germline V gene lookup returns CDR1 WSHSY and CDR2 SAAADI. The CDR3 here is CSRCRMISGNTIYF. CDR3 sequence (DNA): TGCTCCAGATGCCGGATGATCTCTGGAAACACCATATATTTT.

This chain links TRBV20-1 with TRBJ2-1; tentatively, D is TRBD2 (5 bases). CDR3 length: 14 residues. The V and J ends lost 7 bases and 4 bases respectively, with 17 bases between them. Germline V gene lookup returns CDR1 DFQATT and CDR2 SNEGSKA (reference sequence). The CDR3 spells CSVLRDYPYNEQFF. DNA of the CDR3: TGCAGTGTGTTACGAGACTACCCTTACAATGAGCAGTTCTTC.

By share, this clonotype ranks as medium-sized. V is TRBV14 and J is TRBJ2-5; no definite D call. CDR1 is SGHDN and CDR2 is FVKESK in the germline V gene. This CDR3 contains 13 residues. Trimming shortened V by 4 bases and J by 2 bases, and 8 bases separated the two germline ends. DNA for the CDR3: TGTGCCAGCAGCCGGACGATACAAGAGACCCAGTACTTC. Protein: CASSRTIQETQYF.

With respect to this clonotype: This may be a read error: a much more frequent sequence differs by one nucleotide. V gene TRBV25-1 combines with J gene TRBJ2-7; TRBD1 matches 8 bases. With V trimmed by 7 bases and J by 3 bases, 14 bases remained unmatched. The CDR3 extends over 16 amino acids. The germline V gene has CDR1 MGHDK and CDR2 SYGVNS. The CDR3 DNA is TGTGCCAGCATCCTAACCTTTCCAGGGGGCAGCTACGAGCAGTACTTC. It codes for CASILTFPGGSYEQYF.

Comments on this clonotype: A junction end diverges from the germline sequence, so it may reflect a read error. The chain employs TRBV11-2 and TRBJ2-1, with a possible D match to TRBD1 (5 bases). Germline V CDR1 and CDR2: SGHAT, FQNNGV. CDR3 size: 17 residues. CDR3 residues: CTSSLELFRALYNEQFF. The CDR3 DNA sequence: TGTACCAGCAGCTTAGAGTTGTTCAGGGCATTGTACAATGAGCAGTTCTTC.

This clonotype was recorded at least ten times. The chain carries TRBV2 and TRBJ2-1; a weak D match, TRBD2 (6 bases). Per germline, CDR1 SNHLY and CDR2 FYNNEI. The CDR3 covers 11 residues. Trimming removed 6 bases at V and 8 bases at J, with 8 bases between. In DNA form, the CDR3 reads TGTGCCAGCAGAGGCGGGGATGAGCAGTTCTTC. Amino acids: CASRGGDEQFF.

About this clonotype itself: This could be a read error, since a much larger clone is one nucleotide away. The chain joins TRBV7-8 to TRBJ1-5; D gene ambiguous. V lost 7 bases to trimming and J lost 3 bases, with 19 bases between them. The CDR3 totals 16 residues. From germline, CDR1 is SGHVS and CDR2 FQNEAQ. CDR3 region: CASTQGPWSDNQPQHF. The CDR3 nucleotides read TGTGCCAGCACCCAAGGGCCCTGGAGTGACAATCAGCCCCAGCATTTT.

On this clonotype itself: Germline is not matched at one junction end, which may reflect a read error. The chain couples TRBV4-2 to TRBJ2-1; D is unclear. Germline lookup yields CDR1 LGHNA and CDR2 YNFKEQ. This CDR3 has 16 residues. Here the CDR3 reads CASSQDLGEPYNDQLF. The CDR3 nucleotides are TGTGCCAGCAGCCAAGATCTTGGCGAACCCTACAATGACCAGCTCTTC.

Worth noting for this clonotype: A read error may produce the germline difference seen at one junction end. The chain combines TRBV6-5 with TRBJ2-5, with D perhaps TRBD2 (6 bases). The CDR3 extends over 16 amino acids. The germline gives CDR1 MNHEY, CDR2 SVGAGI. The CDR3 protein is CASSPLSGVNQETQNF. The CDR3 nucleotides are TGTGCCAGCAGTCCGCTATCGGGGGTAAACCAAGAGACCCAGAACTTC.

V is TRBV6-6 and J is TRBJ2-1; possible D gene TRBD2, 6 bases. V lost 2 bases and J lost 7, with 12 bases in between. Germline V gene sequence: CDR1 MNHNY, CDR2 SVGAGI (reference sequence). CDR3 length equals 14 residues. The CDR3 nucleotides are TGTGCCAGCAGTTACCAGCGGGCTCGAAATGAGCAGTTCTTC. Amino acid sequence: CASSYQRARNEQFF.

This clonotype was seen only a few times. A much larger clonotype is one base distant, so this may be a read error. The rearrangement links TRBV6-6 to TRBJ2-4; D is unresolved. This CDR3 comprises 14 residues. The germline gives CDR1 MNHNY, CDR2 SVGAGI (reference sequence). CDR3 in amino acids: CGSSYWEAKNIQYF. The CDR3 DNA reads TGTGGCAGCAGTTACTGGGAAGCCAAAAACATTCAGTACTTC.

As concerns this clonotype: This CDR3 fails to terminate in the conserved phenylalanine or tryptophan, so it likely reflects a read error. V and J are TRBV10-2 and TRBJ2-7; D call uncertain. CDR3 length equals 16 residues. V lost 4 bases and J 4 bases, leaving 20 bases between the germline ends. CDR1 and CDR2 (germline): WSHSY, SAAADI. The CDR3 DNA reads TGCGCCAGCAGTGTGAAGGCACCCATTTTAGGGTACGAGCAGTACTCC. Translated: CASSVKAPILGYEQYS.

CDR3 nucleotide sequence: TGCAGCGTTGAATATCTGCCAGGCGAGACCTCCTACAATGAGCAGTTCTTC. This sequence encodes CSVEYLPGETSYNEQFF. The chain couples TRBV29-1 to TRBJ2-1; the D is unclear. The V end was cut by 2 bases, the J end by 0 bases, with 17 bases between. The germline CDR1 and CDR2 sequences are SQVTM and ANQGSEA. This CDR3 spans 17 amino acids.

A remark on this clonotype: One end of the junction varies from germline; a read error may be responsible. V and J are TRBV6-4 and TRBJ1-1; the D gene is possibly TRBD1 (5 bases). Per the germline V gene, CDR1 is MRHNA and CDR2 is SNTAGT. The CDR3 is made up of 14 amino acids. The CDR3 spells CASGGLVSNTEDFF. The CDR3 region has the DNA TGTGCCAGCGGGGGATTGGTGTCGAACACTGAAGATTTCTTT.

About this clonotype: One end of the junction varies from germline; a read error may be responsible. This chain uses TRBV19 with TRBJ2-1; perhaps TRBD1 as D (6 bases). CDR3 length: 17 residues. CDR1 and CDR2 from the germline V gene are LNHDA and SQIVND (reference sequence). The CDR3 coding sequence is TGTGCCAGTAGTATCCCGTGGGGGCAGCCCTCCTACAATGGGCAGTTCTTC. This translates into CASSIPWGQPSYNGQFF.